The next 18 T cell receptor beta chains were all read from a single sample in a study of blood T cell repertoires in COVID-19. Only in-frame clones appear in the TCRdb table, and some are missing; sequencing was by immunoSEQ multiplex PCR. This sample has some 510,000 clones, with around 87% found just once. Input material: PBMCs or T cells enriched from blood (not recorded which). The receptors originated from a woman aged 40 to 49 who had recovered from COVID-19.

As to this clone: At one end, the junction sequence differs from germline, possibly due to a read error. V gene TRBV5-1 combines with J gene TRBJ2-1; 12 nucleotides match TRBD2. CDR3 size: 16 residues. Germline V gene sequence: CDR1 SGHRS, CDR2 YFSETQ. CDR3 region: CASSWTSSGRGVFVIF. Written as DNA, the CDR3 is TGCGCCAGCAGCTGGACCTCTAGCGGGAGGGGTGTTTTCGTAATCTTC.

The gene calls are TRBV6-1 and TRBJ2-7, with D perhaps matching TRBD2 (6 bases). The CDR3 covers 17 residues. Trimming removed 4 bases at V and 2 bases at J, with 21 bases between. In germline, CDR1 is MNHNS, CDR2 SASEGT. The CDR3 bases are TGTGCCAGCAGTGTGTCTTCTCGGGAGCGAAGGGCCTACGAGCAGTACTTC. Amino acid sequence: CASSVSSRERRAYEQYF.

V is TRBV7-2 and J is TRBJ2-1; 9 nucleotides line up with TRBD1. The CDR3 runs to 15 residues. The V and J ends lost 1 base and 7 bases, in that order; junction bases with no gene match: 5. Germline V gives CDR1 SGHTA, CDR2 FQGNSA. The CDR3 DNA sequence: TGTGCCAGCAGCTTAGGTGGGACAGGGTGGAATGAGCAGTTCTTC. This sequence encodes CASSLGGTGWNEQFF.

This rearrangement joins TRBV5-4 to TRBJ2-7; the D gene is possibly TRBD1 (6 bases). There are 18 residues in the CDR3. Trimming left V 0 bases short and J 3 bases short, with 22 bases between. Germline CDR1 reads SGHNT; CDR2 reads YYREEE (reference sequence). CDR3 amino acids: CASSLGWKFVTGDYEQYF. Here the CDR3 DNA reads TGTGCCAGCAGCTTGGGTTGGAAATTTGTGACAGGAGACTACGAGCAGTACTTC.

The gene calls are TRBV5-4 and TRBJ1-1; TRBD1 agrees at 7 bases. J gave up 2 bases and V 4 bases, and 5 bases lay outside the gene matches. The CDR3 runs 14 residues. Per germline, CDR1 SGHNT and CDR2 YYREEE (reference sequence). In DNA, the CDR3 is TGTGCCAGCAGCGGGAACAGGGGCAACACTGAAGCTTTCTTT. It yields the protein CASSGNRGNTEAFF.

J is TRBJ1-2 and V is TRBV19; 9 positions agree with TRBD1. This CDR3 has 16 residues. The trim removed 4 bases at V and 7 bases at J, leaving 13 bases unmatched. The V gene's germline CDR1 is LNHDA and CDR2 SQIVND (reference sequence). CDR3: CASSKPPGQGEVGYTF. DNA for the CDR3: TGTGCCAGTAGTAAGCCTCCGGGACAGGGAGAGGTTGGCTACACCTTC.

V and J are TRBV5-1 and TRBJ1-1; D is unclear. CDR1 is SGHRS, CDR2 YFSETQ, per germline. This CDR3 is built from 15 residues. V lost 6 bases and J lost 4, with 19 bases in between. The CDR3 loop is CASINGQVGSTEAFF. The CDR3 nucleotides are TGCGCCAGCATTAACGGGCAGGTCGGGAGCACTGAAGCTTTCTTT.

The rearrangement uses TRBV7-2 and TRBJ1-1; 12 bases agree with TRBD1. V shed 3 bases and J 12 bases; nucleotides not matched to a gene: 14. CDR3 length: 16 amino acids. CDR1 and CDR2 from the germline V gene are SGHTA and FQGNSA. Here the CDR3 reads CASSFRPGTGGTMTFF. The DNA of the CDR3 is TGTGCCAGCAGCTTCCGACCCGGGACAGGGGGCACGATGACTTTCTTT.

CDR3 residues: CASSLAGSIVYTEAFF. CDR3 sequence (DNA): TGCGCCAGCAGCTTGGCAGGCAGTATTGTATACACTGAAGCTTTCTTT. The chain links TRBV5-1 to TRBJ1-1; D gene unclear. There are 16 residues in the CDR3. Trimming took 0 bases from V and 3 from J, leaving 15 bases between them. CDR1 is SGHRS, CDR2 YFSETQ, per germline.

The chain carries TRBV7-6 and TRBJ1-2; D remains ambiguous. V lost 5 bases to trimming and J lost 0 bases, with 10 bases between them. The length of the CDR3 is 14 residues. Germline V gene sequence: CDR1 SGHVS, CDR2 FNYEAQ. The CDR3 sequence is CASSPTGANYGYTF. The CDR3 region has the DNA TGTGCCAGCAGCCCGACTGGAGCTAACTATGGCTACACCTTC.

The chain has TRBV7-9 and TRBJ2-1; a weak D match, TRBD2 (5 bases). CDR1 and CDR2 from the germline V gene are SEHNR and FQNEAQ (reference sequence). The length of the CDR3 is 13 residues. V was pared by 5 bases and J by 9 bases, with 14 bases between. The CDR3: CASSTPEESEQFF. CDR3 DNA: TGTGCCAGCAGCACCCCGGAGGAGAGTGAGCAGTTCTTC.

The chain links TRBV12-3 or TRBV12-4 to TRBJ1-1, with 7 nucleotides matching TRBD1. V lost 6 bases and J lost 11; bases outside the gene matches: 6. This CDR3 contains 11 residues. Here the CDR3 DNA reads TGTGCCAGCAGGACAGGGAGTTATGCTTTCTTT. It yields the protein CASRTGSYAFF.

This clone came up a few times. V is TRBV21-1 and J is TRBJ2-2; the table names TRBD1, a call not compared with the DNA. TRBV21-1 is annotated as a pseudogene. The CDR3 loop spans 16 amino acids. Here the CDR3 reads CASSNRQGKNTGELFF. The CDR3 coding sequence is TGTGCCAGCAGCAACCGACAGGGGAAAAACACCGGGGAGCTGTTTTTT.

This clone was counted a single time. The rearrangement joins TRBV3-1 (or the pseudogene TRBV3-2) to TRBJ1-5; 7 nucleotides line up with TRBD1. This CDR3 contains 15 residues. Germline V gene data show CDR1 as LGHDT and CDR2 as YNNKEL (reference sequence). Trimming took 5 bases from V and 9 from J; bases not matched to a gene: 13. CDR3 in DNA: TGTGCCAGCAGCTCTCGGGGGCAGGGGGGTCGGCCCCAGCATTTT. It codes for CASSSRGQGGRPQHF.

The chain is built from TRBV19 and TRBJ1-5, with D perhaps matching TRBD1 (5 bases). Germline V gene data show CDR1 as LNHDA and CDR2 as SQIVND (reference sequence). The CDR3 totals 16 residues. V lost 2 bases and J lost 0, with 11 bases in between. CDR3 sequence reads: CASSITGLYSNQPQHF. Written as DNA, the CDR3 is TGTGCCAGTAGTATAACAGGTCTTTATAGCAATCAGCCCCAGCATTTT.

The V and J genes are TRBV18 and TRBJ2-2, with TRBD2 matching over 9 bases. V dropped 5 bases and J dropped 7; count of bases not matched to a gene: 8. Germline lookup yields CDR1 KGHSH and CDR2 LQKENI. The CDR3 has 15 amino acids. The CDR3 region has the DNA TGTGCCAGCTCAGTTCTAGCGGGGACTGACGGGGAGCTGTTTTTT. It specifies CASSVLAGTDGELFF.

The chain joins TRBV2 to TRBJ2-5, with 7 nucleotides matching TRBD1. The germline CDR1 and CDR2 sequences are SNHLY and FYNNEI. With V trimmed by 3 bases and J by 5 bases, 6 bases remained unmatched. The CDR3 is 14 amino acids. CDR3 in amino acids: CASSDSGGSETQYF. The CDR3 region has the DNA TGTGCCAGCAGTGACTCAGGGGGTTCGGAGACCCAGTACTTC.

This chain links TRBV30 with TRBJ1-1; the match to TRBD1 covers 8 bases. The CDR3 runs to 15 residues. Germline values: CDR1 GTSNPN, CDR2 SVGIG (reference sequence). J was trimmed by 5 bases and V by 5 bases; bases with no gene match: 13. DNA of the CDR3: TGTGCCTGGGGGACAGGACCTCCCCGAAATACTGAAGCTTTCTTT. Its protein is CAWGTGPPRNTEAFF.